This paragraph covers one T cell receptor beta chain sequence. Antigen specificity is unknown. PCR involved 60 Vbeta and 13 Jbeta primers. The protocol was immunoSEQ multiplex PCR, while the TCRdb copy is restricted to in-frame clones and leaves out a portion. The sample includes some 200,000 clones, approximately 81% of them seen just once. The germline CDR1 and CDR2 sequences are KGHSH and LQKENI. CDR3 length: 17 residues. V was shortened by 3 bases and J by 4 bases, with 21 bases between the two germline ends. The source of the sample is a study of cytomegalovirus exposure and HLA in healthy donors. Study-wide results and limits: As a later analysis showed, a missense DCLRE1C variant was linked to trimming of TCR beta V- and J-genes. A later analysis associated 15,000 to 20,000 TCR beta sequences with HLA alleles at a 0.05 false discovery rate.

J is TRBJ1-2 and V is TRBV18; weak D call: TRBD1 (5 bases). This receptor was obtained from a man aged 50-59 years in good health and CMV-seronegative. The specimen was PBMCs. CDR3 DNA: TGTGCCAGCTCACCGGACACGTCGCTCCACGAATTCTATGGCTACACCTTC. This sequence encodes CASSPDTSLHEFYGYTF.